This TCR beta chain was sequenced in a study of cytomegalovirus exposure and HLA in healthy donors (dated 2017 in TCRdb). Some background on the complete study: According to an earlier analysis of 587 of the donors, 150 million to 200 million T cells yielded 95 million to 140 million unique TCR beta sequences and approximately 300 Gb of sequence data. Class I and class II HLA loci were covered by the typing at four-digit resolution. Every repertoire in the discovery cohort had been generated on one and the same sequencing platform. Because of strong linkage in the cohort, roughly five DR-DQ haplotypes were treated as single units for association and clustering. The number of donors typed differed by locus, with roughly 629-640 for A, B, C, DRB1 and DQB1, approximately 500 for DQA1, 606 for DPA1, and approximately 470 for DPB1. Donor age, sex, ethnicity and CMV serostatus were compiled together with the repertoire data. Along with the approximately 700-subject first cohort, a separate validation cohort of over 90 different subjects was used. The T cell repertoires of several hundred subjects were profiled by immunosequencing and related to cytomegalovirus serostatus. The genetic ancestry cluster associated with self-reported Caucasian donors included about 84% of the roughly 410 genotyped donors. Among around 400 genotyped donors of the cohort, an average of about 240,000 unique TCR beta nucleotide sequences were sequenced per donor, roughly 20% of them non-productive. A later genetic analysis took genome-wide SNP genotypes for about 65% of the 666 donors and used that subset as a discovery cohort. High-throughput TCR immunosequencing, statistical association of individual TCRs with disease status, and machine learning were combined to predict cytomegalovirus infection status. Rather than drawing on any new phenotypic data, the later analysis identified candidate immune exposures from TCR beta sequences and the way those sequences occurred across donors. An earlier analysis of a few hundred of the donors applied high-throughput TCR beta sequencing to assess whether each TCR beta V gene segment acted as functional or pseudogenic. An early release that covered about 600 HLA-typed donors contained around 300 gigabases of sequencing data and some 87 million unique TCR sequences. The aim of the study was to test whether cataloging public T cell receptors could identify signatures of past pathogen exposure. A later analysis re-analyzed previously published TCR beta repertoires from 650 to 800 donors and added high-resolution HLA genotyping to study TCR occurrence patterns. Paper-wide results and their limitations: Only TCR beta chains were sequenced in this cohort, and the absence of alpha or paired-chain data limited detectable features. A later analysis reported that several top co-occurrence clusters appeared linked to parvovirus B19, influenza, CMV and Epstein-Barr virus. Some IMGT-functional V segments, including TRBV6-2 and TRBV6-3, could not be told apart with the 87-base-pair reads, so those segments were excluded. Approximately 16 rarely observed V segments, including chromosome 9 orphons, were excluded from the earlier analysis of almost 600 of the donors because counts were too low. In a later analysis, the rate of TCR association differed among HLA loci, with DRB1 alleles having the most associated TCRs and HLA-C alleles having the fewest. A later analysis associated 15,000 to 20,000 TCR beta sequences with specific HLA alleles at a false discovery rate of 0.05. Because some donors lacked HLA typing at each locus, the association tests relied only on the typed subset. It was suggested by the authors that the approach could potentially be generalized to other disease states and immunological phenotypes. Strong co-occurrence of HLA alleles, especially DR and DQ, made assigning TCR associations to individual alleles difficult. Most CMV-associated TCR beta chains appeared to be HLA-restricted in a later analysis, and the HLA associations seemed to be driven largely by CMV exposure. Correlated functional status among segregating V segments might be attributable to linkage disequilibrium, but an unknown experimental factor could not be ruled out. A further reported finding was that TCR beta sequences accurately predicted the HLA-A and HLA-B alleles for most subjects in the first cohort. V-gene and J-gene trimming of TCR beta chains was associated with a missense DCLRE1C variant in a later genetic analysis, and the association was replicated in an independent cohort. The only immune exposure information available for the cohort was CMV serostatus. The classifier was reported to diagnose cytomegalovirus status with high specificity and sensitivity in both the original cohort and the validation cohort. The study gave a list of under 200 TCR beta chains associated with cytomegalovirus. Most TCR sequences were seen in very few donors, while some public TCRs were found in many individuals. A few of the identified cytomegalovirus-associated TCR beta chains were confirmed in vitro to be specific for cytomegalovirus antigens. Broadly in line with IMGT annotations, most TCR beta V segments showed up in productive rearrangements about 87% or about 30% of the time in an earlier analysis of a few hundred of the donors. A cluster of highly shared sequence variants was judged likely to represent a technical artifact of the sequencing pipeline. Compared with the roughly 600-donor mean, donors in an Asian-associated ancestry cluster had fewer N-insertions in productive TCRs, according to a later genetic analysis. In a later analysis, HLA-associated TCR beta chains showed more clonal expansion and lower generation probabilities than non-associated chains that were equally common. The presence/absence analyses assumed that sequencing depth was roughly uniform across donors, and that assumption may not be true.

Inclusive of the bounding cysteine and phenylalanine, the CDR3 is 14 residues long. This entry keeps only the CDR3 DNA: 42 bases, framed from base 1. V loses 2 bases at its end and J loses 6 bases; junction bases beyond the gene matches: 6. Via the germline V gene, CDR1 is SGHRS and CDR2 YFSETQ. As for this clone: Its antigen is not yet known. Base qualities are missing; no much larger clone stands one base away.

Library preparation employed the immunoSEQ multiplex PCR assay. For the multiplex PCR, a mixture combining 60 forward primers for TCR Vbeta segments and 13 reverse primers for TCR Jbeta segments was used. A multiplex PCR assay on genomic DNA amplified the CDR3 region of rearranged TCR beta genes. The Illumina HiSeq System was used to sequence the amplified TCR beta libraries as 87-base-pair reads. The authors' analysis ran thus. A later analysis tallied roughly 76 million unique TCR beta chains across the approximately 670 repertoires, and around 9.9 million of those chains were shared by two or more donors. Raw reads were error-corrected and collapsed into unique sequences by a nearest-neighbor algorithm in which closely related sequences were merged to remove PCR and sequencing errors. Alignment of CDR3 sequences to IMGT reference sequences was used to assign V, D and J gene segments. For a sequence to be retained, a match of at least six nucleotides to both a V gene segment and a J gene segment was required. A rearrangement counted as productive if the CDR3 had no stop codons and remained in frame with V and J, and every other rearrangement counted as non-productive. Following IMGT convention, CDR3 was defined as the stretch from the second conserved V-encoded cysteine up to the conserved J-encoded phenylalanine. The earlier analysis of 500 to 600 of the donors excluded sequences that lacked an unambiguous match to a single V gene segment. In an earlier analysis of approximately 500 of the donors, a V segment was called functional when productive rearrangements were above 56.7%, and segregating when the standard deviation between donors exceeded 5%. To diagnose cytomegalovirus status from the catalog of TCR beta chain sequences, a statistical classification framework was built. V and J gene assignment, in a later analysis, came from comparing TCR nucleotide sequences with IMGT/GENE-DB human TR gene sequences. The TCRdist pipeline was used in a later analysis to assign CDR3 sequences and most-parsimonious VDJ recombination scenarios. In a later analysis, each TCR beta chain was defined by its CDR3 amino acid sequence together with its V-gene family, and reads lacking a unique V-gene family were excluded. To address suspected cross-contamination and a sequencing artifact, a later analysis removed a few hundred highly shared, low-generation-probability nucleotide sequences. In a later analysis, a clonal expansion index was calculated for each public chain from normalized within-repertoire ranks of inferred template counts. Generation probabilities in a later analysis came from a VDJ recombination model fitted to out-of-frame rearrangements, and those results were checked against IGoR. A later analysis scored TCR-TCR, TCR-HLA and TCR-CMV co-occurrence with hypergeometric tests, applying a repertoire-size bias correction to TCR pairs. To estimate false discovery rates, a later analysis permuted the HLA or CMV assignments 20 times. In a later analysis, co-occurring TCRs were grouped using DBSCAN, with TCRdist sequence similarity added in when clustering inside HLA-allele-positive subsets. Repertoires with fewer than 30,000 or more than 120,000 public chains were left out of co-occurrence clustering, as were five repertoires with anomalous nucleotide sharing. In TCRdb, the immuneACCESS table is reduced to in-frame sequences with V and J assigned. These tables do not hold every clone; where another copy was compared, an unresolved V gene accounts for under half, and the others remain unexplained. The DNA gave D and trimming, while V, J and clone size come from that table. The sample yields about 140,000 clones; approximately 80% were counted once. Over 1.3% of the sample rests with the top ten.

The cohort comprised some 680 healthy bone marrow donors. At the time of sampling, all cohort members were nominally healthy, though unrecorded immune exposures were likely present. The donor was CMV seronegative and belonged to the group of 352 seronegative cohort members. Every donor gave a peripheral blood sample, and the peripheral blood mononuclear cells from that sample were used for TCR beta sequencing. The Qiagen DNeasy Blood Extraction Kit was used to extract genomic DNA from the blood cell samples. This chain is built from TRBV5-1 and TRBJ2-5; 8 central nucleotides agree with TRBD1. This TCR derives from a woman in her 40s in good health and CMV-seronegative. Sequencing was carried out using PBMCs. CDR3 reads: CASSFPGGRKTQYF. At the DNA level, the sequence is TGCGCCAGCAGCTTCCCAGGGGGCCGAAAGACCCAGTACTTC.